Given below is one TCR beta chain in context. This clone was counted only a few times. Its antigen is currently not known. Base quality data are lacking; no much larger clone is found one base away. The sample belongs to a study of regulatory T cells (dated by TCRdb to 2016 to 2019). For the wider study: The study compared T-cell receptor beta repertoires of sorted regulatory, conventional CD4+ and CD8+ T cells in CD3G-deficient patients with those in healthy controls. General conclusions and limits of the study: Repertoires from patients had restricted unique TRB V-J pairs and skewed V and J gene usage, with the strongest effect in regulatory T cells. Patient-derived CD8+ T cells showed a nonsignificant trend toward reduced Shannon entropy compared with control CD8+ cells.

For the multiplex PCR, 52 forward TRBV primers and 13 reverse TRBJ primers were used, and amplification bias was corrected with both assay-based and computational methods. Rearranged TRB loci were amplified from genomic DNA by multiplex PCR within the immunoSEQ assay. TRB amplicons were sequenced on an Illumina HiSeq platform. Regarding the original processing steps: Custom algorithms error-filtered the raw sequences and aligned the raw sequences to reference gene sequences, after which the immunoSEQ online tools were used for analysis. The frequencies of productive and nonproductive TRB rearrangements were evaluated among unique sequences as well as among total sequences. For TRB CDR3 positions 6 and 7, hydrophobicity together with amino acid composition served as the basis for assessing self-reactivity potential. Group comparisons used t tests, Mann-Whitney tests or two-way ANOVA run in Prism software. TCRdb limited this immuneACCESS table to in-frame rearrangements with V and J called. A share of clones is missing; checked studies link under half to unresolved V genes, and the rest is unexplained. V, J and clone size are those of that table, while D and trimming were read from the DNA. Here the sample has tens of thousands of clones; approximately 93% occur a single time. In total, the top ten clones hold 3.5% of the sample.

Every CD3G-deficient patient showed evidence of autoimmunity, and the autoimmunity was more severe in two of the patients. At the time of testing, the patients were between 2 and 39 years old, and their CD4+ and CD8+ T cells had reduced naive proportions and increased memory proportions. Six individuals with CD3G deficiency were included in the patient group. Patient samples and clinical data were obtained from an international physician network spanning the United States, Europe and Asia. Ficoll density separation was used to isolate peripheral blood mononuclear cells. CD3+ CD8+ CD4- T cells were isolated on a FACSAria cell sorter. Including cysteine and phenylalanine, the CDR3 has 15 amino acids. Of the read, only the CDR3 DNA is kept; its 45 bases are in frame from base 1. CDR1 and CDR2, per the germline V gene (reference sequence), are MNHEY and SMNVEV. The junction carries 21 bases between V and J, which are trimmed by 6 bases and 9 bases respectively.

Source material: CD8+ T cells sorted from blood. The rearrangement joined TRBV27 to TRBJ2-1; the D gene is perhaps TRBD1, on 6 matching bases. The receptor was isolated from a child younger than 10 with CD3G deficiency. The CDR3 sequence is CASRIQGPRGIEQFF. In nucleotides, the sequence is TGTGCCAGCAGGATACAGGGACCCAGGGGCATTGAGCAGTTCTTC.